This T cell receptor beta chain was identified during a study of beta chain features in type 1 diabetes. Overall study findings and caveats: The similarity of naive, central memory and Treg TCRB repertoires appeared greater among patients than among healthy donors. TCRB CDR3 length was moderately but significantly reduced in all four CD4+ subsets of Type 1 diabetes patients.

Only a few counts were recorded for this clone. Its antigen is still unknown. Sequenced material consisted of expressed TCRB transcripts (all of the isolated RNA was reverse transcribed). This table comes from immunoSEQ multiplex PCR, and its TCRdb copy is limited to in-frame clones, with some not included. The table shows under 350,000 clones, with approximately 25% occurring only once. V gave up 2 bases and J gave up 5 bases, with 19 bases separating them. The CDR3 consists of 16 residues. Germline values: CDR1 LGHNA, CDR2 YNFKEQ. Specimen: naive CD4+ T cells from blood. The receptor comes from a woman in her thirties with type 1 diabetes. The J gene is TRBJ2-7, the V gene TRBV4-2, with a tentative D call TRBD2 (5 bases). This chain's CDR3 is CASSQPSEGVAHEQYF. The DNA for the CDR3 is TGTGCCAGCAGCCAACCCTCCGAGGGCGTTGCCCACGAGCAGTACTTC.